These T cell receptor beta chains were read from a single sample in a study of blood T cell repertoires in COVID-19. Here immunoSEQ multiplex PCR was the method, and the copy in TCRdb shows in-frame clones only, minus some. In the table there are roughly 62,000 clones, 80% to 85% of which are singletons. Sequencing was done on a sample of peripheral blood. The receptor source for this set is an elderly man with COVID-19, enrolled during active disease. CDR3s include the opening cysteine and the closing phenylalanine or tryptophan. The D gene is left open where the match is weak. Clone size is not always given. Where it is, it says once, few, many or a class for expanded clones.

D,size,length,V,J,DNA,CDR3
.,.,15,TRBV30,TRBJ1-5,TGTGCCTGGAGCTCGGGAAAAGCGGGCAATCAGCCCCAGCATTTT,CAWSSGKAGNQPQHF
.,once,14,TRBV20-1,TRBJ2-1,TGCAGTGCTAGTGGGCCGGGGGCCTACAATGAGCAGTTCTTC,CSASGPGAYNEQFF
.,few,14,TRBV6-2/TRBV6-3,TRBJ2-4,TGTGCCAGCAGTTCGACACGAGCCAAAAACATTCAGTACTTC,CASSSTRAKNIQYF
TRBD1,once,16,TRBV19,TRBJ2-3,TGTGCCAGTAGTATTAGGGACAGCCGGAGCACAGATACGCAGTATTTT,CASSIRDSRSTDTQYF
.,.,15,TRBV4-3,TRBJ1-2,TGCGCCAGCAGCTACAAGGACGGGGAAGCGCGGGGCTACACCTTC,CASSYKDGEARGYTF
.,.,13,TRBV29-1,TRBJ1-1,TGCAGCGTTGGGGGCCAGTCGGTGACTGAAGCTTTCTTT,CSVGGQSVTEAFF
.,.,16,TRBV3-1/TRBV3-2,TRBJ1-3,TGTGCCAGCAGCCAAGACCGAGGGAGCTCTGGAAACACCATATATTTT,CASSQDRGSSGNTIYF
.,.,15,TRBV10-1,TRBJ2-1,TGCGCCAGCAGTGAATGGGGGGATCGTCGCAATGAGCAGTTCTTC,CASSEWGDRRNEQFF
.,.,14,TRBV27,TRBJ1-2,TGTGCCAGCAGTTTATCGAAGGCAGGCTATGGCTACACCTTC,CASSLSKAGYGYTF
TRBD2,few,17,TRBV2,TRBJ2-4,TGTGCCAGCAGTGAATCCGGACTAGCGGGAGCCAAAAACATTCAGTACTTC,CASSESGLAGAKNIQYF
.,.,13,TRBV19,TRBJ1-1,TGTGCCAGTAGGGGACACTCCGACTTTGAAGCTTTCTTT,CASRGHSDFEAFF
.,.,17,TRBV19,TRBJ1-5,TGTGCCAGTAACTTCAGGGCCGGTCCCGGGAGCAATCAGCCCCAGCATTTT,CASNFRAGPGSNQPQHF
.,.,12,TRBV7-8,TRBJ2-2,TGTGCCAGCAGCCATTCTACGAGGGAGCTGTTTTTT,CASSHSTRELFF
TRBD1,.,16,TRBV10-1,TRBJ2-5,TGCGCCAGCAGTGATCCACGCAGGGGGCATGGGGAGACCCAGTACTTC,CASSDPRRGHGETQYF
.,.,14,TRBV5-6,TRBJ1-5,TGTGCCAGCAGCACCAACAGGGTGGGTCAGCCCCAGCATTTT,CASSTNRVGQPQHF
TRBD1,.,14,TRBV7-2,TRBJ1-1,TGTGCCAGCAGTCGACAGGGGCCGGGCACTGAAGCTTTCTTT,CASSRQGPGTEAFF
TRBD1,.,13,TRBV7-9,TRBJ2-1,TGTGCCAGCAGTTCCCAGGGGGACAATGAGCAGTTCTTC,CASSSQGDNEQFF
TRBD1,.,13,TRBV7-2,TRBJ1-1,TGTGCCAGCAGCTTAGGGGGACAGGGCCGAGCTTTCTTT,CASSLGGQGRAFF
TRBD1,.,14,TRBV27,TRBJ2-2,TGTGCCAGCAGTAAGGGACAGGATACCGGGGAGCTGTTTTTT,CASSKGQDTGELFF
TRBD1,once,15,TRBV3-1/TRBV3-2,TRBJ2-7,TGTGCCAGCAGCCAAGATACAGGGGCACCCTACGAGCAGTACTTC,CASSQDTGAPYEQYF
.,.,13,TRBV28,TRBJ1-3,TGTGCCAGCAGTTCCGGGACTGGAAACACCATATATTTT,CASSSGTGNTIYF
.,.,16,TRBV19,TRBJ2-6,TGTGCCAGTAGTATCTCGAGCCCGTCTGGGGCCAACGTCCTGACTTTC,CASSISSPSGANVLTF
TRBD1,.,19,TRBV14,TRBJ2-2,TGTGCCAGCAGCCACCCCCCCAAAACCGGGACAGTGAACACCGGGGAGCTGTTTTTT,CASSHPPKTGTVNTGELFF
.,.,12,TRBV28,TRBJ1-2,TGTGCCAGCAGTTCAGTTTACGTTCTCTACACCTTC,CASSSVYVLYTF
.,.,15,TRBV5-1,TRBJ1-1,TGCGCCAGCACCCTGCGGCCCCAGGGGAACACTGAAGCTTTCTTT,CASTLRPQGNTEAFF
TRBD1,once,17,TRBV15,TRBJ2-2,TGTGCCACCAGCAGATCGACCGGGACAGCGAACACCGGGGAGCTGTTTTTT,CATSRSTGTANTGELFF
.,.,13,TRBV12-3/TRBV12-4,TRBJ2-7,TGTGCCAGCAGTTTAGGTGGGGCGGTCCCCTTGTACTTC,CASSLGGAVPLYF
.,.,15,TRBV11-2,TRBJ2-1,TGTGCCAGCACCAAGGGGCAGGGCGCCGACAATGAGCAGTTCTTC,CASTKGQGADNEQFF
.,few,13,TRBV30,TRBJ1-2,TGTGCCTGGAGTCGACTGGTTGACTATGGCTACACCTTC,CAWSRLVDYGYTF
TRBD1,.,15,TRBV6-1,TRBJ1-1,TGTGCCAGCAGTGAAAGTGGACAGGGGCGCACTGAAGCTTTCTTT,CASSESGQGRTEAFF
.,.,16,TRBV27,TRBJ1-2,TGTGCCAGCAGTCAAAATAACAGGGTCGGGGACTATGGCTACACCTTC,CASSQNNRVGDYGYTF
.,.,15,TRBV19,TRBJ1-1,TGTGCCAGTAGTATGCTTTCTCAGGGTCTCACTGAAGCTTTCTTT,CASSMLSQGLTEAFF
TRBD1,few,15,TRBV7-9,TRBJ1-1,TGTGCCAGCAGCTTAGCGCTTAGGGGGCGGACTGAAGCTTTCTTT,CASSLALRGRTEAFF
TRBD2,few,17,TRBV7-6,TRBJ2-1,TGTGCCAGCAGCTTAGCCTGGCGGGGGTCCTCCTACAATGAGCAGTTCTTC,CASSLAWRGSSYNEQFF
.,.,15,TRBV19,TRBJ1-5,TGTGCCAGTAGTACTTTCACGGCAGGGGATCAGCCCCAGCATTTT,CASSTFTAGDQPQHF
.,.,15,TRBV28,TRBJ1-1,TGTGCCAGCAGCCCTGGAGGACAGATGAACACTGAAGCTTTCTTT,CASSPGGQMNTEAFF
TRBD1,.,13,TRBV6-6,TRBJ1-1,TGTGCCAGCAAGGACAGGGTGAACACTGAAGCTTTCTTT,CASKDRVNTEAFF
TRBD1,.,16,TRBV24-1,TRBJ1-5,TGTGCCACCAGTGATGGGACAGGGTATAGCAATCAGCCCCAGCATTTT,CATSDGTGYSNQPQHF
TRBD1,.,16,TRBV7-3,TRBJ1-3,TGTGCCAGCAGCTCAACCCCAGGGGGCTTTGGAAACACCATATATTTT,CASSSTPGGFGNTIYF
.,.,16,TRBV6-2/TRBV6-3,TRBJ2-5,TGTGCCAGCAGTTACTCGGACTCAATACATCTGGAGACCCAGTACTTC,CASSYSDSIHLETQYF
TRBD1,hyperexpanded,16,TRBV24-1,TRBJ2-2,TGTGCCACCAGTGACCCCGGGACAGGGACGACCGGGGAGCTGTTTTTT,CATSDPGTGTTGELFF
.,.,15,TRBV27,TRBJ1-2,TGTGCCAGCAGTTTATTGGGCACATCTAACTATGGCTACACCTTC,CASSLLGTSNYGYTF
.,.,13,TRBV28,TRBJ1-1,TGTGCCATTTTCCGGGACATGAACACTGAAGCTTTCTTT,CAIFRDMNTEAFF
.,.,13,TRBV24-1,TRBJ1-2,TGTGCCACCAGTGGGACAGCTAACTATGGCTACACCTTC,CATSGTANYGYTF